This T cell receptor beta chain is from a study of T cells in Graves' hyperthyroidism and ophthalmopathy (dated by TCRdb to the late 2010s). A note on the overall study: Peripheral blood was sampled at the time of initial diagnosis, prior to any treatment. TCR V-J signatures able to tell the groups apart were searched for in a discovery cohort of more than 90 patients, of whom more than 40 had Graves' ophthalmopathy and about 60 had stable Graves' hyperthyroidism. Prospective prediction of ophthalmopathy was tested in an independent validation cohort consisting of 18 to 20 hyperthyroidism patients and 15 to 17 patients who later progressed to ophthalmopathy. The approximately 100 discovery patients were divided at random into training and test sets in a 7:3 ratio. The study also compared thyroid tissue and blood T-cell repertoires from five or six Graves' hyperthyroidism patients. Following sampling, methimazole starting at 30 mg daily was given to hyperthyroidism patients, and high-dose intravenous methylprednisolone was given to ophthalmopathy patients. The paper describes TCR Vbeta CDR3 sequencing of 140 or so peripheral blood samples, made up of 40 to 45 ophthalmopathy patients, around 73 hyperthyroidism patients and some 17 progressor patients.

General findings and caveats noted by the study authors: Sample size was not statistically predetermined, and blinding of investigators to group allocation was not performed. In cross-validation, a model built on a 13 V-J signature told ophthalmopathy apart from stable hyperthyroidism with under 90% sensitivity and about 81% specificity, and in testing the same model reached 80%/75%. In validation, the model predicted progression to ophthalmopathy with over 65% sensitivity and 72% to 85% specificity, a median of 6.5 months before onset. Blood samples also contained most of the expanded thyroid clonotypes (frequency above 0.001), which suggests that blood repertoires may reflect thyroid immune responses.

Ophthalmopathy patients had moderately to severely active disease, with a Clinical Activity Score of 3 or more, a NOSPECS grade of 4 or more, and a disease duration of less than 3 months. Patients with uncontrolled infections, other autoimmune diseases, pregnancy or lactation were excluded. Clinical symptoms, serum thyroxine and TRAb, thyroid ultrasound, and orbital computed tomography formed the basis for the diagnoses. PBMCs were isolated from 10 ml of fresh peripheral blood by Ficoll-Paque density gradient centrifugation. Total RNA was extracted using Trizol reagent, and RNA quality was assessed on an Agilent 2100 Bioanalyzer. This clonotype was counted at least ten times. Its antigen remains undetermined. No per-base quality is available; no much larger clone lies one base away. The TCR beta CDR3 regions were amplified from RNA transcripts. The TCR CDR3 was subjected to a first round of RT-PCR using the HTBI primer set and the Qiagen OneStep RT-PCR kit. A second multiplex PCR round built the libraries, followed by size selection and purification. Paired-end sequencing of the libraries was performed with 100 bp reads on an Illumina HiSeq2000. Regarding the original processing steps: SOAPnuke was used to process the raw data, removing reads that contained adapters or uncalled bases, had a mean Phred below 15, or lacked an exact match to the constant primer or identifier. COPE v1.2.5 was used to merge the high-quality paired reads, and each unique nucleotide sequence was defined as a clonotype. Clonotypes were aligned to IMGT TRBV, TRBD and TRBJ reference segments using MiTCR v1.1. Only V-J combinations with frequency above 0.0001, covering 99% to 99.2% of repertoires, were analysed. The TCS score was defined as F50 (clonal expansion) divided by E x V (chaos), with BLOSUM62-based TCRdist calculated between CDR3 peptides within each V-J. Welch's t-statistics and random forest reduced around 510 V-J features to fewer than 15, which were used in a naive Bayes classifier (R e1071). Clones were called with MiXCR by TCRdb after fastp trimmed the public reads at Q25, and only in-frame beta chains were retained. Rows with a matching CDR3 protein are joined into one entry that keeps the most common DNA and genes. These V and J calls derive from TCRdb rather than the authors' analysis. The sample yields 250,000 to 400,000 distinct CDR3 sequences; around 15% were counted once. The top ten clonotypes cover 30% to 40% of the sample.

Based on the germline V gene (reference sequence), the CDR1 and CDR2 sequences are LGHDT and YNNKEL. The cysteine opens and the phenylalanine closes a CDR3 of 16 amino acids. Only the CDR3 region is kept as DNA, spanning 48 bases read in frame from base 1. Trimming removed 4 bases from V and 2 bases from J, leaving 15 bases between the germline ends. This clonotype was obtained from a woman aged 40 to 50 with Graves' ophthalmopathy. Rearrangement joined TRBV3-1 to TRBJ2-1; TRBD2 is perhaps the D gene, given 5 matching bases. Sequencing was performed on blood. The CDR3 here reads CASSPGLRAPYNEQFF. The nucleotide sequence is TGTGCCAGCAGCCCCGGTCTGAGGGCCCCCTACAATGAGCAGTTCTTC.